The sample holds a few counts of the clone carrying this TCR beta chain. Its matching antigen is unknown. This specimen comes from a study of a mutant IDH1 vaccine in newly diagnosed glioma. On the study more broadly: Vaccine dosing followed radiotherapy by 4-6 weeks, or accompanied temozolomide cycles. Visit timing is recorded as week 35 for V12 and week 47 for V13. Former treatment meant radiotherapy, temozolomide, or both; the majority had gotten both.

The time point here: week 35, safety follow-up. Every vaccine dose comprised 300 ug of mutant IDH1 20-mer peptide plus topical imiquimod. Here immunoSEQ multiplex PCR was the method, and the copy in TCRdb shows in-frame clones only, minus some. The sample has 30,000 to 40,000 clones; 80% to 85% are singletons. Germline assignment: CDR1 DFQATT and CDR2 SNEGSKA (reference sequence). The V end lost 4 bases, the J end lost 1 base, and 4 bases lay between the germline ends. CDR3 length: 11 residues. This sequence joins TRBV20-1 and TRBJ1-1, with D uncertain. The sequences come from PBMCs, collected from a glioma patient whose treatment included an IDH1 peptide vaccine. The clonotype originates from a woman aged 18-29 years with glioma. CDR3 sequence (DNA): TGCAGTGCTACGGAGAACACTGAAGCTTTCTTT. Translating it yields CSATENTEAFF.